Below, 27 T cell receptor beta chains from the same sample are listed, as sequenced in a study of control samples from healthy donors and cancer patients. TCRdb's table, derived via immunoSEQ multiplex PCR, lists solely in-frame clones and lacks some. The data hold about 170,000 clones, with around 91% observed a single time. The sequencing sample was made of blood. The receptors shown here come from a woman aged 30 to 39 in good health.

The J gene is TRBJ1-5, the V gene TRBV6-5; D is perhaps TRBD1 (5 bases). From germline, CDR1 is MNHEY and CDR2 SVGAGI. V lost 0 bases and J lost 2, with 5 bases in between. This CDR3 is 14 amino acids long. CDR3 amino acids: CASSYSRGNQPQHF. CDR3 coding DNA: TGTGCCAGCAGTTACTCCAGGGGCAATCAGCCCCAGCATTTT.

V is TRBV4-2 and J is TRBJ2-7; D perhaps matches TRBD2 (7 bases). The CDR3 consists of 15 residues. V lost 1 base and J lost 2, with 12 bases in between. Per the germline V gene, CDR1 is LGHNA and CDR2 is YNFKEQ. The CDR3 DNA reads as TGTGCCAGCAGCCAAGGTGGGGGGGGCCCCTACGAGCAGTACTTC. This codes for CASSQGGGGPYEQYF.

This clone was recorded only once. This chain joins TRBV3-1 (or the pseudogene TRBV3-2) and TRBJ2-1; D is unclear. This CDR3 is 15 amino acids long. Germline CDR1 LGHDT, CDR2 YNNKEL (reference sequence). V was trimmed by 1 base and J by 0 bases, leaving 7 bases between them. CDR3 region: CASSQVADSYNEQFF. As DNA, the CDR3 is TGTGCCAGCAGCCAAGTGGCTGACTCCTACAATGAGCAGTTCTTC.

The chain links TRBV6-5 to TRBJ1-2; TRBD1 agrees at 7 bases. The V segment lost 1 base and the J segment 5 bases; nucleotides outside the gene matches: 10. CDR1 is MNHEY and CDR2 is SVGAGI in the germline V gene. This CDR3 contains 16 residues. The DNA for the CDR3 is TGTGCCAGCAGTTACTATGGCAGGGGGAAAGGGTATGGCTACACCTTC. Protein product: CASSYYGRGKGYGYTF.

The chain uses TRBV11-2 and TRBJ1-5, with D unclear. Germline assignment: CDR1 SGHAT and CDR2 FQNNGV. The CDR3 is 16 residues long. Trimming pared 1 base from V and 0 bases from J, leaving 10 bases between. CDR3 in amino acids: CASSLVAGLSNQPQHF. The CDR3, as DNA: TGTGCCAGCAGCTTAGTGGCGGGCCTTAGCAATCAGCCCCAGCATTTT.

The gene calls are TRBV6-5 and TRBJ2-5; D is undetermined. The ends were cut back, 0 bases at V and 5 bases at J, with 10 bases in the middle. Germline V gene sequence: CDR1 MNHEY, CDR2 SVGAGI. The CDR3 is made up of 14 amino acids. CDR3 protein: CASSYSRLSETQYF. In DNA form, the CDR3 reads TGTGCCAGCAGTTACTCGAGGCTATCGGAGACCCAGTACTTC.

This clone came up once. The DNA of the CDR3 is TGTGCCAGCAGTTTCTCCGACGGCGGCAATCAGCCCCAGCATTTT. It yields the protein CASSFSDGGNQPQHF. V gene TRBV28 combines with J gene TRBJ1-5; D uncertain. The germline CDR1 and CDR2 sequences are MDHEN and SYDVKM. V gave up 3 bases and J gave up 2 bases, with 11 bases separating them. The CDR3 loop spans 15 amino acids. The full variable domain, with the rest looked up from reference TRBV28 and TRBJ1-5, is DVKVTQSSRYLVKRTGEKVFLECVQDMDHENMFWYRQDPGLGLRLIYFSYDVKMKEKGDIPEGYSVSREKKERFSLILESASTNQTSMYLCASSFSDGGNQPQHFGDGTRLSIL.

CDR3 DNA sequence: TGTGCCAGCAGCTTGAACGCGGGGGTCAACACAGATACGCAGTATTTT. Amino acid sequence: CASSLNAGVNTDTQYF. The chain employs TRBV5-6 and TRBJ2-3, with 7 positions matching TRBD2. V trimming: 1 base; J trimming: 2 bases; junction bases outside the gene matches: 7. This CDR3 spans 16 amino acids. Germline values: CDR1 SGHDT, CDR2 YYEEEE.

This chain links TRBV6-5 with TRBJ2-7; 9 nucleotides line up with TRBD1. Germline V gene sequence: CDR1 MNHEY, CDR2 SVGAGI. This CDR3 has 14 amino acids. With V trimmed by 4 bases and J by 3 bases, 4 bases remained unmatched. The CDR3 is CASSSGTGRYEQYF. Here the CDR3 DNA reads TGTGCCAGCAGTTCCGGGACAGGGCGCTACGAGCAGTACTTC.

The chain uses TRBV3-1 (or the pseudogene TRBV3-2) and TRBJ2-3; D is tentatively TRBD1 or TRBD2 (5 bases each). Germline values: CDR1 LGHDT, CDR2 YNNKEL (reference sequence). V dropped 6 bases and J dropped 3 bases, with 7 bases sitting between them. The CDR3 is 12 residues long. The CDR3 DNA sequence: TGTGCCAGCAGGGGGGAGACAGATACGCAGTATTTT. Translating gives CASRGETDTQYF.

This rearrangement joins TRBV19 to TRBJ1-4; possible D gene TRBD1, 5 bases. V lost 2 bases and J 10 bases, leaving 17 bases between the germline ends. The CDR3 runs to 15 residues. In germline, CDR1 is LNHDA, CDR2 SQIVND (reference sequence). CDR3 protein: CASSISWQGEAKLFF. The CDR3 region has the DNA TGTGCCAGTAGTATAAGCTGGCAGGGAGAAGCAAAACTGTTTTTT.

This rearrangement joins TRBV18 to TRBJ2-1; D not certain. V shed 2 bases and J shed 4 bases, with 6 bases lying between them. Per germline, CDR1 KGHSH and CDR2 LQKENI. CDR3 length equals 13 residues. The CDR3 protein is CASSPVRYNEQFF. CDR3 in DNA: TGTGCCAGCTCACCAGTCAGGTACAATGAGCAGTTCTTC. Combining the CDR3 with reference TRBV18 and TRBJ2-1 gives the whole variable domain NAGVMQNPRHLVRRRGQEARLRCSPMKGHSHVYWYRQLPEEGLKFMVYLQKENIIDESGMPKERFSAEFPKEGPSILRIQQVVRGDSAAYFCASSPVRYNEQFFGPGTRLTVL.

The chain combines TRBV12-3 or TRBV12-4 with TRBJ1-2, with D possibly being TRBD1 (5 bases). Trimming removed 0 bases at V and 5 bases at J, with 7 bases between. The CDR3 covers 13 residues. CDR3 DNA sequence: TGTGCCAGCAGTTTAGCGGGGCAATATGGCTACACCTTC. It translates to CASSLAGQYGYTF.

This rearrangement joins TRBV4-2 to TRBJ2-3, with 12 bases aligning to TRBD2. Germline V gene data show CDR1 as LGHNA and CDR2 as YNFKEQ. This CDR3 region has 17 residues. The J segment lost 3 bases and the V segment lost 0 bases, leaving 4 bases of the junction unmatched. The CDR3 nucleotides are TGTGCCAGCAGCCAAGATCTAGCGGGGGGGCCGACAGATACGCAGTATTTT. It encodes CASSQDLAGGPTDTQYF.

The chain carries TRBV9 and TRBJ2-1; 10 bases agree with TRBD2. The V gene's germline CDR1 is SGDLS and CDR2 YYNGEE. The CDR3 consists of 15 residues. Losses at the gene ends were 3 bases for V and 6 bases for J; bases not matched to a gene: 6. The CDR3 here is CASSALAGEGNEQFF. CDR3 coding DNA: TGTGCCAGCAGCGCCCTAGCGGGAGAAGGCAATGAGCAGTTCTTC.

The chain joins TRBV24-1 to TRBJ1-3; a possible D gene is TRBD1 (5 bases). Trimming removed 3 bases from V and 0 bases from J, with 8 bases in between. The germline CDR1 and CDR2 sequences are KGHDR and SFDVKD. The CDR3 length is 15 residues. The CDR3 region has the DNA TGTGCCACCAGTGATGCAGGACACTCTGGAAACACCATATATTTT. Its translation is CATSDAGHSGNTIYF.

The V call is TRBV12-3 or TRBV12-4, the J call TRBJ2-2; no clear D gene. There are 11 residues in the CDR3. The V gene lost 5 bases and the J gene lost 6 bases, with 4 bases spanning the gap. CDR3: CASSGPGELFF. Here the CDR3 DNA reads TGTGCCAGCAGTGGGCCCGGGGAGCTGTTTTTT.

This clone came up a few times. The sample contains more than one DNA sequence encoding this CDR3. The J gene is TRBJ1-5, the V gene TRBV28; D remains ambiguous. Germline CDR1 and CDR2: MDHEN and SYDVKM. The V gene lost 6 bases and the J gene lost 7 bases, with 10 bases spanning the gap. The CDR3 extends over 12 amino acids. The CDR3 DNA reads TGTGCCAGCAGACGTCCGGGCCAGCCCCAGCATTTT. Translating it yields CASRRPGQPQHF.

V is TRBV24-1 and J is TRBJ2-2; 9 nucleotides line up with TRBD2. The trim removed 2 bases at V and 6 bases at J, leaving 6 bases unmatched. This CDR3 region has 16 residues. Germline CDR1 and CDR2: KGHDR and SFDVKD. The CDR3 loop reads CATSDSGGGASGELFF. CDR3 nucleotide sequence: TGTGCCACCAGTGATTCTGGCGGGGGGGCCTCCGGGGAGCTGTTTTTT.

The V call is TRBV28, the J call TRBJ1-2, with a tentative D call TRBD1 (5 bases). CDR3 size: 11 residues. Trimming removed 5 bases from V and 7 bases from J, with 8 bases in between. Germline lookup yields CDR1 MDHEN and CDR2 SYDVKM. Written as DNA, the CDR3 is TGTGCCAGCAGTAGGACATCTGGCTACACCTTC. Its translation: CASSRTSGYTF.

This rearrangement joins TRBV6-5 to TRBJ1-6; D may be TRBD1 (5 bases). With 0 bases removed from V and 9 bases from J, the gap between germline ends came to 6 bases. This CDR3 contains 13 residues. Germline values: CDR1 MNHEY, CDR2 SVGAGI. CDR3 DNA sequence: TGTGCCAGCAGTTACTCCCAGGGTTCACCCCTCCACTTT. Amino acid sequence: CASSYSQGSPLHF.

On this clone: Other nucleotide sequences from this sample produce the same CDR3. The chain has TRBV6-5 and TRBJ1-5, with 7 bases lining up with TRBD1. Germline values: CDR1 MNHEY, CDR2 SVGAGI. V was clipped by 8 bases and J by 0 bases; unmatched bases: 4. The CDR3 contains 14 residues. The CDR3, as DNA: TGTGCCAGCCGGGACAGATATAGCAATCAGCCCCAGCATTTT. This encodes CASRDRYSNQPQHF.

This clone has only a few counts. Other DNA sequences in this specimen translate into the identical CDR3. The chain carries TRBV7-3 and TRBJ2-1; D is ambiguous. This CDR3 region has 13 residues. V was pared by 1 base and J by 7 bases, with 8 bases between. Germline loops: CDR1 SGHTA, CDR2 FQGTGA. The CDR3 here is CASSLRYGNEQFF. The CDR3 nucleotides read TGTGCCAGCAGCTTAAGGTACGGGAATGAGCAGTTCTTC.

The chain couples TRBV5-1 to TRBJ1-4; no clear D. The CDR3 has 14 amino acids. The germline V and J ends were trimmed by 3 bases and 0 bases, with 6 bases remaining between them. CDR1 is SGHRS and CDR2 is YFSETQ in the germline V gene. The CDR3 is CASSSTTTNEKLFF. The CDR3 bases are TGCGCCAGCAGCTCCACGACAACTAATGAAAAACTGTTTTTT.

This clone was counted once. The J gene is TRBJ2-1, the V gene TRBV2; 9 bases line up with TRBD2. With 3 bases clipped from V and 7 bases from J, the junction kept 7 bases outside the gene matches. The CDR3 covers 15 residues. Germline V gives CDR1 SNHLY, CDR2 FYNNEI. DNA for the CDR3: TGTGCCAGCAGTGAGTTGGGCGGGAGGGGAAATGAGCAGTTCTTC. Protein sequence: CASSELGGRGNEQFF.

This sequence joins TRBV7-8 and TRBJ2-3, with 10 bases aligning to TRBD1. Germline CDR1 reads SGHVS; CDR2 reads FQNEAQ. CDR3 size: 14 residues. V gave up 5 bases and J gave up 6 bases; unmatched junction bases: 5. CDR3 DNA: TGTGCCAGCAGCGCCGACAGGGGGCGGGATACGCAGTATTTT. Protein: CASSADRGRDTQYF.

The chain links TRBV5-4 to TRBJ1-2, with TRBD1 matching over 11 bases. J was trimmed by 4 bases and V by 3 bases; bases with no gene match: 5. Looked up from germline, CDR1 is SGHNT and CDR2 is YYREEE (reference sequence). This CDR3 contains 15 residues. The CDR3 is CASSSADRGLYGYTF. DNA for the CDR3: TGTGCCAGCAGCTCCGCGGACAGGGGGCTCTATGGCTACACCTTC.